The rows below give T cell receptor beta chains drawn from one sample of a study of control samples from healthy donors and cancer patients. TCRdb keeps only in-frame clones here, not all; method: immunoSEQ multiplex PCR. This sample has fewer than 100,000 clones, with 70% to 90% found just once. Sequencing was performed on blood. The receptor source for this set is a woman between 50 and 59 years old in good health. The CDR3 runs from the conserved cysteine through the conserved F or W. A D gene is named only where the DNA matches it firmly. Clone sizes are given selectively: once, few, many, or a class where the clone is expanded.

CDR3 length: 13; D gene: NA; J gene: TRBJ1-4; V gene: TRBV3-1/TRBV3-2; clone size: NA; CDR3 protein: CASSPDSTEKLFF; CDR3 DNA: TGTGCCAGCAGCCCAGACTCGACCGAAAAACTGTTTTTT
CDR3 length: 14; D gene: NA; J gene: TRBJ2-6; V gene: TRBV19; clone size: once; CDR3 protein: CASSQGERANVLTF; CDR3 DNA: TGTGCCAGTAGTCAAGGGGAAAGGGCCAACGTCCTGACTTTC
CDR3 length: 17; D gene: TRBD2; J gene: TRBJ2-2; V gene: TRBV11-3; clone size: NA; CDR3 protein: CASSSGTSGLKGGELFF; CDR3 DNA: TGTGCCAGCAGCTCCGGGACTAGCGGACTTAAAGGCGGGGAGCTGTTTTTT
CDR3 length: 16; D gene: NA; J gene: TRBJ2-7; V gene: TRBV5-1; clone size: NA; CDR3 protein: CASSLISLGGVYEQYF; CDR3 DNA: TGCGCCAGCAGCTTGATTAGTCTAGGCGGCGTTTACGAGCAGTACTTC
CDR3 length: 17; D gene: TRBD2; J gene: TRBJ2-2; V gene: TRBV9; clone size: NA; CDR3 protein: CASSPNLRGGDTGELFF; CDR3 DNA: TGTGCCAGCAGCCCCAACTTGCGGGGGGGGGACACCGGGGAGCTGTTTTTT
CDR3 length: 15; D gene: NA; J gene: TRBJ1-6; V gene: TRBV6-5; clone size: NA; CDR3 protein: CASRTKGAYNSPLHF; CDR3 DNA: TGTGCCAGCAGGACTAAAGGGGCCTATAATTCACCCCTCCACTTT
CDR3 length: 16; D gene: TRBD1; J gene: TRBJ2-7; V gene: TRBV5-1; clone size: once; CDR3 protein: CASSPTVGQGEGEQYF; CDR3 DNA: TGCGCCAGCAGCCCCACCGTGGGACAGGGAGAAGGGGAGCAGTACTTC
CDR3 length: 17; D gene: NA; J gene: TRBJ1-1; V gene: TRBV4-1; clone size: NA; CDR3 protein: CASSHLLDEGRDTEAFF; CDR3 DNA: TGCGCCAGCAGCCACCTGTTGGACGAGGGGAGGGACACTGAAGCTTTCTTT
CDR3 length: 15; D gene: TRBD2; J gene: TRBJ2-5; V gene: TRBV2; clone size: NA; CDR3 protein: CASSASGGGWETQYF; CDR3 DNA: TGTGCCAGCAGTGCGTCCGGCGGGGGATGGGAGACCCAGTACTTC
CDR3 length: 15; D gene: NA; J gene: TRBJ1-2; V gene: TRBV9; clone size: NA; CDR3 protein: CASSVSEGFNYGYTF; CDR3 DNA: TGTGCCAGCAGCGTAAGTGAGGGGTTCAACTATGGCTACACCTTC
CDR3 length: 12; D gene: NA; J gene: TRBJ2-7; V gene: TRBV12-3/TRBV12-4; clone size: NA; CDR3 protein: CASSSPVYEQYF; CDR3 DNA: TGTGCCAGCAGTTCCCCGGTCTACGAGCAGTACTTC
CDR3 length: 17; D gene: TRBD2; J gene: TRBJ2-7; V gene: TRBV9; clone size: NA; CDR3 protein: CASSPSGLAGGFYEQYF; CDR3 DNA: TGTGCCAGCAGCCCTTCGGGACTAGCGGGGGGTTTCTACGAGCAGTACTTC
CDR3 length: 15; D gene: TRBD1; J gene: TRBJ2-1; V gene: TRBV18; clone size: NA; CDR3 protein: CASSPAGTGHNEQFF; CDR3 DNA: TGTGCCAGCTCACCTGCCGGGACAGGGCACAATGAGCAGTTCTTC
CDR3 length: 13; D gene: NA; J gene: TRBJ1-1; V gene: TRBV14; clone size: NA; CDR3 protein: CASSQEDGGWAFF; CDR3 DNA: TGTGCCAGCAGCCAAGAAGACGGGGGTTGGGCTTTCTTT
CDR3 length: 15; D gene: NA; J gene: TRBJ2-3; V gene: TRBV5-6; clone size: NA; CDR3 protein: CASTTPLASTDTQYF; CDR3 DNA: TGTGCCAGCACCACTCCGTTAGCTAGCACAGATACGCAGTATTTT
CDR3 length: 13; D gene: NA; J gene: TRBJ2-7; V gene: TRBV10-3; clone size: NA; CDR3 protein: CANPQGIEHEQYF; CDR3 DNA: TGTGCCAATCCGCAGGGGATAGAGCACGAGCAGTACTTC
CDR3 length: 12; D gene: NA; J gene: TRBJ2-7; V gene: TRBV3-1/TRBV3-2; clone size: NA; CDR3 protein: CASSQDTGEQYF; CDR3 DNA: TGTGCCAGCAGCCAAGATACGGGCGAGCAGTACTTC
CDR3 length: 16; D gene: TRBD1; J gene: TRBJ1-1; V gene: TRBV4-1; clone size: NA; CDR3 protein: CASSHLQGAQHTEAFF; CDR3 DNA: TGCGCCAGCAGCCATCTACAGGGGGCGCAGCACACTGAAGCTTTCTTT
CDR3 length: 14; D gene: NA; J gene: TRBJ1-5; V gene: TRBV30; clone size: few; CDR3 protein: CAWSVRGTSQPQHF; CDR3 DNA: TGTGCCTGGAGTGTAAGGGGAACAAGTCAGCCCCAGCATTTT
CDR3 length: 16; D gene: TRBD1; J gene: TRBJ2-3; V gene: TRBV6-1; clone size: once; CDR3 protein: CAGSEGTGFSTDTQYF; CDR3 DNA: TGTGCCGGCAGTGAAGGGACAGGATTTAGCACAGATACGCAGTATTTT
CDR3 length: 13; D gene: NA; J gene: TRBJ1-2; V gene: TRBV4-2; clone size: NA; CDR3 protein: CASSQESNYGYTF; CDR3 DNA: TGTGCCAGCAGCCAAGAAAGTAACTATGGCTACACCTTC
CDR3 length: 13; D gene: TRBD1; J gene: TRBJ1-6; V gene: TRBV19; clone size: NA; CDR3 protein: CASSKDRDSPLHF; CDR3 DNA: TGTGCCAGTAGTAAAGACAGGGATTCACCCCTCCACTTT
CDR3 length: 14; D gene: NA; J gene: TRBJ1-1; V gene: TRBV14; clone size: few; CDR3 protein: CASSLDRLNTEAFF; CDR3 DNA: TGTGCCAGCAGCCTTGACAGGCTAAACACTGAAGCTTTCTTT
CDR3 length: 13; D gene: NA; J gene: TRBJ1-3; V gene: TRBV6-5; clone size: NA; CDR3 protein: CASSQSSGNTIYF; CDR3 DNA: TGTGCCAGCAGTCAGAGCTCTGGAAACACCATATATTTT
CDR3 length: 16; D gene: TRBD2; J gene: TRBJ2-7; V gene: TRBV5-1; clone size: NA; CDR3 protein: CASSRRSGEYAYEQYF; CDR3 DNA: TGCGCCAGCAGCCGTAGAAGCGGGGAATACGCCTACGAGCAGTACTTC
CDR3 length: 18; D gene: NA; J gene: TRBJ1-4; V gene: TRBV14; clone size: NA; CDR3 protein: CASSQSRGRGQRYEKLFF; CDR3 DNA: TGTGCCAGCAGCCAAAGTCGGGGAAGGGGCCAGCGGTATGAAAAACTGTTTTTT
CDR3 length: 14; D gene: NA; J gene: TRBJ2-3; V gene: TRBV4-2; clone size: NA; CDR3 protein: CASSRDARTDTQYF; CDR3 DNA: TGTGCCAGCAGCCGAGACGCGCGCACAGATACGCAGTATTTT
CDR3 length: 15; D gene: TRBD2; J gene: TRBJ2-2; V gene: TRBV27; clone size: NA; CDR3 protein: CASRTTSGVAGELFF; CDR3 DNA: TGTGCCAGCAGGACGACTAGCGGGGTAGCCGGGGAGCTGTTTTTT
CDR3 length: 18; D gene: NA; J gene: TRBJ2-6; V gene: TRBV5-1; clone size: NA; CDR3 protein: CASSLPRKMANGANVLTF; CDR3 DNA: TGCGCCAGCAGCTTGCCCAGGAAAATGGCTAATGGGGCCAACGTCCTGACTTTC
CDR3 length: 14; D gene: TRBD2; J gene: TRBJ2-1; V gene: TRBV5-1; clone size: NA; CDR3 protein: CASSLRSGGNEQFF; CDR3 DNA: TGCGCCAGCAGCTTGCGTTCGGGGGGGAATGAGCAGTTCTTC
CDR3 length: 15; D gene: NA; J gene: TRBJ1-1; V gene: TRBV19; clone size: NA; CDR3 protein: CASSLRQAQNTEAFF; CDR3 DNA: TGTGCCAGTAGTCTGAGACAGGCGCAGAACACTGAAGCTTTCTTT
CDR3 length: 13; D gene: NA; J gene: TRBJ2-2; V gene: TRBV5-1; clone size: NA; CDR3 protein: CASSLSSTGELFF; CDR3 DNA: TGCGCCAGCAGCTTGAGCTCCACCGGGGAGCTGTTTTTT
CDR3 length: 15; D gene: NA; J gene: TRBJ1-6; V gene: TRBV2; clone size: NA; CDR3 protein: CASSSSQGGFSPLHF; CDR3 DNA: NA
CDR3 length: 15; D gene: NA; J gene: TRBJ1-4; V gene: TRBV5-1; clone size: once; CDR3 protein: CASSLESGDWEKLFF; CDR3 DNA: TGCGCCAGCAGCTTGGAGTCGGGGGATTGGGAAAAACTGTTTTTT
CDR3 length: 15; D gene: NA; J gene: TRBJ2-2; V gene: TRBV6-1; clone size: NA; CDR3 protein: CASSEIAAGERELFF; CDR3 DNA: TGTGCCAGCAGTGAAATAGCGGCAGGGGAACGGGAGCTGTTTTTT
CDR3 length: 19; D gene: NA; J gene: TRBJ2-2; V gene: TRBV24-1; clone size: once; CDR3 protein: CATSDLPRTDTMRTGELFF; CDR3 DNA: TGTGCCACCAGTGATTTACCCCGGACAGATACCATGAGGACCGGGGAGCTGTTTTTT
CDR3 length: 15; D gene: NA; J gene: TRBJ2-3; V gene: TRBV7-6; clone size: NA; CDR3 protein: CASSLTNRDTDTQYF; CDR3 DNA: TGTGCCAGCAGCTTAACCAACAGGGATACAGATACGCAGTATTTT
CDR3 length: 15; D gene: NA; J gene: TRBJ2-3; V gene: TRBV5-1; clone size: NA; CDR3 protein: CASSLGGVGTDTQYF; CDR3 DNA: TGCGCCAGCAGCTTGGGCGGGGTGGGCACAGATACGCAGTATTTT
CDR3 length: 15; D gene: TRBD1; J gene: TRBJ2-1; V gene: TRBV10-1; clone size: few; CDR3 protein: CASSESGTGENEQFF; CDR3 DNA: TGCGCCAGCAGTGAGTCAGGGACAGGGGAAAATGAGCAGTTCTTC
CDR3 length: 15; D gene: NA; J gene: TRBJ2-1; V gene: TRBV4-1; clone size: NA; CDR3 protein: CASSPGLGFYNEQFF; CDR3 DNA: TGCGCCAGCAGCCCGGGACTGGGATTCTACAATGAGCAGTTCTTC
CDR3 length: 11; D gene: NA; J gene: TRBJ2-1; V gene: TRBV10-3; clone size: NA; CDR3 protein: CAISATDEQFF; CDR3 DNA: TGTGCCATCAGTGCTACGGATGAGCAGTTCTTC
CDR3 length: 15; D gene: NA; J gene: TRBJ2-5; V gene: TRBV4-2; clone size: NA; CDR3 protein: CASSQWRGSEETQYF; CDR3 DNA: TGTGCCAGCAGCCAATGGAGGGGGTCGGAAGAGACCCAGTACTTC
CDR3 length: 12; D gene: NA; J gene: TRBJ1-2; V gene: TRBV29-1; clone size: NA; CDR3 protein: CSVEGGPGGYTF; CDR3 DNA: TGCAGCGTTGAGGGGGGGCCGGGTGGCTACACCTTC
CDR3 length: 13; D gene: NA; J gene: TRBJ2-1; V gene: TRBV7-8; clone size: NA; CDR3 protein: CASSLALGTEQFF; CDR3 DNA: TGTGCCAGCAGCTTAGCGCTGGGTACTGAGCAGTTCTTC